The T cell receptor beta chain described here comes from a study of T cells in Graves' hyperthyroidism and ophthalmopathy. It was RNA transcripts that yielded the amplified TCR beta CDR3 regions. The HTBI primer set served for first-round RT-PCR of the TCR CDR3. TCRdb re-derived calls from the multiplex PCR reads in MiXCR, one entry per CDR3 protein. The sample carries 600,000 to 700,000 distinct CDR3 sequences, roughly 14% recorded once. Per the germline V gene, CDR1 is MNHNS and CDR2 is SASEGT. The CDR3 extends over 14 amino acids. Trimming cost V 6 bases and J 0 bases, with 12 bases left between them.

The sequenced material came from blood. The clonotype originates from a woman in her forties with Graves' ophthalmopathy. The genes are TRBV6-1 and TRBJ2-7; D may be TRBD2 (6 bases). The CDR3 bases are TGTGCCAGCAGCGGAGGACTATTCTCCTACGAGCAGTACTTC. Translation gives CASSGGLFSYEQYF.